Described below is a single T cell receptor beta chain sequence and its context. Time point meaning: after dendritic cell vaccination, including at tumor progression/relapse. Fresh-frozen tumor tissue and more than two years of survival data were available for all. PBMC were collected before vaccination, two weeks after the third vaccination, and at progression. With 3 bases clipped from V and 0 bases from J, the junction kept 5 bases outside the gene matches. Germline V gives CDR1 LNHNV, CDR2 YYDKDF (reference sequence). This CDR3 is 16 amino acids long. The sample comes from a study of glioma-infiltrating T cells after dendritic cell vaccination. Up to about 2 ug genomic DNA was used for TCRB CDR3 amplification. TCRdb's table, derived via immunoSEQ multiplex PCR, lists solely in-frame clones and lacks some. The repertoire holds approximately 85,000 clones, 85% seen once, with under 8.5% in the top ten.

V gene TRBV15 combines with J gene TRBJ1-5, with 7 bases fitting TRBD1. This sequence was found in a human donor with glioblastoma. This specimen was blood, taken after dendritic cell vaccination. The CDR3 bases are TGTGCCACCAGCAGTCCCGGGACAGATAGCAATCAGCCCCAGCATTTT. Translating it yields CATSSPGTDSNQPQHF.